Given below is one T cell receptor beta chain in context. Clones were read by immunoSEQ multiplex PCR, and TCRdb kept only the in-frame ones, dropping some. The table shows about 40,000 clones, with about nine tenths occurring only once. This sample stems from a study of sequential checkpoint blockade in melanoma. Looking at the study overall: Randomization was 1:1 between first-line nivolumab→ipilimumab and ipilimumab→nivolumab.

Deletions cut 1 base from V and 7 bases from J, with 10 bases between. The CDR3 contains 13 residues. Germline CDR1 MGHRA, CDR2 YSYEKL. The sample's treatment: randomized to nivolumab then ipilimumab (arm A) or the reverse (arm B). Patients had received no earlier DNA-damaging chemotherapy. From thawed PBMCs, live CD3+CD8+ cells negative for CD19 and CD56 were sorted. The sequencing here drew on CD8+ T cells sorted from blood (inferred from file names), taken from a patient given nivolumab and ipilimumab in sequence. The chain employs TRBV4-1 and TRBJ1-1, with a tentative D call TRBD1 (6 bases). The sequence derives from a human donor with melanoma. DNA of the CDR3: TGCGCCAGCAGCCAAGCGGGACACAATGAAGCTTTCTTT. Residues: CASSQAGHNEAFF.